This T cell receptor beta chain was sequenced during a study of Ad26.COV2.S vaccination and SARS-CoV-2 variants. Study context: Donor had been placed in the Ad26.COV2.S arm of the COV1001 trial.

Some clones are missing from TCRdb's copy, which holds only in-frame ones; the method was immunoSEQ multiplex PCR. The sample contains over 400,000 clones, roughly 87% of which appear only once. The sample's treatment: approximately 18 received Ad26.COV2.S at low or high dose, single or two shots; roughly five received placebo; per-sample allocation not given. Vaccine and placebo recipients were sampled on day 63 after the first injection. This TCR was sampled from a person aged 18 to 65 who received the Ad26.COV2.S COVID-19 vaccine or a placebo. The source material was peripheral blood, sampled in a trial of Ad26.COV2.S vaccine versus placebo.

The CDR3 DNA reads TGTGCCAGCAGCCCAGGGGAGAGTAATGAAAAACTGTTTTTT. It is translated as CASSPGESNEKLFF. The genes are TRBV5-6 and TRBJ1-4, with D possibly being TRBD1 (6 bases). Per germline, CDR1 SGHDT and CDR2 YYEEEE. The CDR3 spans 14 residues. Trimming cost V 4 bases and J 4 bases, with 11 bases left between them.